This T cell receptor (beta chain) was documented in a study of Tregs in tolerant kidney transplant recipients. For this clone: Its antigen is not identified.

Recipients received nonmyeloablative bone marrow transplants from related graft donors, with transient mixed chimerism. Unstimulated Tregs (CD4+CD25+CD127-) and CD4+CD25- non-Tregs were sorted from PBMCs. Clones were sequenced by immunoSEQ multiplex PCR, and TCRdb holds only the in-frame ones, with some missing. The sample has about 64,000 clones, more than 75% seen once. Whole-study results and caveats: Some patients' samples used different primers over time, so nucleotide sequences weren't comparable.

V shed 5 bases and J shed 0 bases, with 13 bases lying between them. CDR3 length equals 15 residues. Germline V CDR1 and CDR2: MNHNS, SASEGT. V usage is TRBV6-1 and J usage is TRBJ1-2, with a tentative D call TRBD1 (5 bases). Sample: CD4+ T cells from blood (PBMCs), taken 6 months after the transplant. This sequence was found in a human patient who received a combined kidney and bone marrow transplant. Certain T cells may be donor cells from the graft. The chain's CDR3 is CASSSTADPNYGYTF. The CDR3 DNA sequence: TGTGCCAGCAGTTCGACAGCCGACCCTAACTATGGCTACACCTTC.